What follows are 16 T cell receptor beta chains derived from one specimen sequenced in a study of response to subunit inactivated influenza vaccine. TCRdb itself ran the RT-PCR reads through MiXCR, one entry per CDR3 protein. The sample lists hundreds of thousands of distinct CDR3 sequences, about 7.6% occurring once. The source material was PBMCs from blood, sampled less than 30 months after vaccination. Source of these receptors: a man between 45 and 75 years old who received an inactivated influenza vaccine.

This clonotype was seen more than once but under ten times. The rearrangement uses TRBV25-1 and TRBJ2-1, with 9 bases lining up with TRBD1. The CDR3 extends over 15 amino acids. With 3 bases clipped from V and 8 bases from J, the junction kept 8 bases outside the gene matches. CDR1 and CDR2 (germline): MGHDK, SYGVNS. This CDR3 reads CASSDPGQGFHEQFF. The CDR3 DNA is TGTGCCAGCAGTGATCCGGGACAGGGATTCCATGAGCAGTTCTTC. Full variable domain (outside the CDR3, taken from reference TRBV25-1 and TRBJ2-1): EADIYQTPRYLVIGTGKKITLECSQTMGHDKMYWYQQDPGMELHLIHYSYGVNSTEKGDLSSESTVSRIRTEHFPLTLESARPSHTSQYLCASSDPGQGFHEQFFGPGTRLTVL.

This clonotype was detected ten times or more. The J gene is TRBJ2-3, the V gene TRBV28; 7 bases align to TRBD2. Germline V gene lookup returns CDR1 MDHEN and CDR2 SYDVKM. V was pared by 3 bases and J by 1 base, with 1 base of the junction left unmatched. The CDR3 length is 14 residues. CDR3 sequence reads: CASSFLAGTDTQYF. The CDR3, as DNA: TGTGCCAGCAGTTTTCTAGCGGGCACAGATACGCAGTATTTT. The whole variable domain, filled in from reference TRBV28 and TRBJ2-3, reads DVKVTQSSRYLVKRTGEKVFLECVQDMDHENMFWYRQDPGLGLRLIYFSYDVKMKEKGDIPEGYSVSREKKERFSLILESASTNQTSMYLCASSFLAGTDTQYFGPGTRLTVL.

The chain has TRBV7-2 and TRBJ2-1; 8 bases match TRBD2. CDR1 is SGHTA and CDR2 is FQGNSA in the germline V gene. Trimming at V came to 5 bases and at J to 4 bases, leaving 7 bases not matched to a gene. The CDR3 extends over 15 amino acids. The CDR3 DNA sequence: TGTGCCAGCAGCCGGACCGGGACTAGGTACAATGAGCAGTTCTTC. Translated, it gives CASSRTGTRYNEQFF.

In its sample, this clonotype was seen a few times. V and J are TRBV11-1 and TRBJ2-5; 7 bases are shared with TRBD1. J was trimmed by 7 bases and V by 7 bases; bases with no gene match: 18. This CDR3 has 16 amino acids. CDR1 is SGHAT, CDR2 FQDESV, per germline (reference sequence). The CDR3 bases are TGTGCCAGCACCCCTTTCGACAGGGTCGGAGTCGCGACCCAGTACTTC. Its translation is CASTPFDRVGVATQYF.

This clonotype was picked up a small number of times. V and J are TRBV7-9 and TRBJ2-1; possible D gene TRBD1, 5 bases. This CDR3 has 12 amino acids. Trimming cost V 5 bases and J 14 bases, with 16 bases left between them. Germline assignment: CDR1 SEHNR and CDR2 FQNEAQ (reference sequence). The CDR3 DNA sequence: TGTGCCAGCAGCCTCAACAGGAACCTGGAGTTCTTC. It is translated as CASSLNRNLEFF.

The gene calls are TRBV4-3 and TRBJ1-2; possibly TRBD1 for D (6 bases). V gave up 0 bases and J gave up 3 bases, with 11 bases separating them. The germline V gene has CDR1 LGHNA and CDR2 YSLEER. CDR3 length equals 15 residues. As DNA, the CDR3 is TGCGCCAGCAGCCAAGAGGTTGGGACACACTATGGCTACACCTTC. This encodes CASSQEVGTHYGYTF.

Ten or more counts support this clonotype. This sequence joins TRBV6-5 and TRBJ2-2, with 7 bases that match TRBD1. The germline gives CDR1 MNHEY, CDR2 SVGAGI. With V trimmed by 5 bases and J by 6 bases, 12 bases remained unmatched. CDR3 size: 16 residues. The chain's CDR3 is CASSLLGQPDPGELFF. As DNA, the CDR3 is TGTGCCAGCAGTCTACTGGGACAGCCGGATCCCGGGGAGCTGTTTTTT.

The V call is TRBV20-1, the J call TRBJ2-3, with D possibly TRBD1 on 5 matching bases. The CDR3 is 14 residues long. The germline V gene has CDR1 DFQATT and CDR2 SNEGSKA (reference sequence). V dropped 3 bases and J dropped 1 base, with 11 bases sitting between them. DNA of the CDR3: TGCAGTGCTAGGGTAGGGGTTGGCACAGATACGCAGTATTTT. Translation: CSARVGVGTDTQYF.

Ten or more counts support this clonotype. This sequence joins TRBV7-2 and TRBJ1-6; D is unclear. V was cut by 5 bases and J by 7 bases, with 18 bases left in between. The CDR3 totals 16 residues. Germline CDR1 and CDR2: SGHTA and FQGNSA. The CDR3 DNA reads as TGTGCCAGCAGCCCCGGGTCTTCTTTATTAAATTCACCCCTCCACTTT. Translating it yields CASSPGSSLLNSPLHF.

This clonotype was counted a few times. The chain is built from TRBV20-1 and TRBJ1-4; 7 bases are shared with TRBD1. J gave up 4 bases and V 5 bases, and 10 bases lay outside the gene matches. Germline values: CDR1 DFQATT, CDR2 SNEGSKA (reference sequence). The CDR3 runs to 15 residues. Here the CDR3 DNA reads TGCAGTGCTCCAAATTCCGGGACAGTTAATGAAAAACTGTTTTTT. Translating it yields CSAPNSGTVNEKLFF.

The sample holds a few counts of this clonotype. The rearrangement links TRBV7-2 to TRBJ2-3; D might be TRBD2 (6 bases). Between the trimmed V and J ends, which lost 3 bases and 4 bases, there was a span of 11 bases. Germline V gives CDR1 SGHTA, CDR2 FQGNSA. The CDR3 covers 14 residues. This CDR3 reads CASSLGGPSDTQYF. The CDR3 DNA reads TGTGCCAGCAGCTTGGGAGGCCCCTCAGATACGCAGTATTTT.

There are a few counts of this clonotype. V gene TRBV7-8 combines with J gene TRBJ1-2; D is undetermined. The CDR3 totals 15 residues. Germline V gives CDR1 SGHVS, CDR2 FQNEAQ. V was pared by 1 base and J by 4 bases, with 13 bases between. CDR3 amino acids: CASSLGTVFGYGYTF. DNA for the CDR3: TGTGCCAGCAGCTTAGGTACAGTCTTTGGCTATGGCTACACCTTC.

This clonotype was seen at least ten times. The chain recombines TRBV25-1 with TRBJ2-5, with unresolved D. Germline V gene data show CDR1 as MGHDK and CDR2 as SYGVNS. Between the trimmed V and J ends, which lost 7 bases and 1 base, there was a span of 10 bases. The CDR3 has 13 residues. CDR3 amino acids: CASKPGFQETQYF. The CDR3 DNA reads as TGTGCCAGCAAGCCGGGTTTCCAAGAGACCCAGTACTTC.

CDR3 region: CASRKGDGGYGYTF. CDR3 nucleotide sequence: TGTGCCAGCAGGAAGGGGGATGGGGGCTATGGCTACACCTTC. V is TRBV6-1 and J is TRBJ1-2, with D perhaps matching TRBD1 (6 bases). The CDR3 extends over 14 amino acids. Germline V gene data show CDR1 as MNHNS and CDR2 as SASEGT. Between the trimmed V and J ends, which lost 6 bases and 4 bases, there was a span of 15 bases.

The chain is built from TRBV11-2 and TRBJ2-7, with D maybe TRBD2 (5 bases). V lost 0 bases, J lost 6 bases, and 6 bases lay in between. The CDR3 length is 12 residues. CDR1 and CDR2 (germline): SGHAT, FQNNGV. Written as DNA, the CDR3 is TGTGCCAGCAGCTTAGATAGCGTCGAGCAGTACTTC. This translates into CASSLDSVEQYF. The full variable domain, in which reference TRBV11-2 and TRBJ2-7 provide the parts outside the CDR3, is EAGVAQSPRYKIIEKRQSVAFWCNPISGHATLYWYQQILGQGPKLLIQFQNNGVVDDSQLPKDRFSAERLKGVDSTLKIQPAKLEDSAVYLCASSLDSVEQYFGPGTRLTVT.

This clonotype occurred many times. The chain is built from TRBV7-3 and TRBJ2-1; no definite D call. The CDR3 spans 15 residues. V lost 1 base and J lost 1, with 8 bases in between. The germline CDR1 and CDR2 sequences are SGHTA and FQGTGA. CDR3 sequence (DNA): TGTGCCAGCAGCTTAAGGCCCTCGTCCTACAATGAGCAGTTCTTC. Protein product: CASSLRPSSYNEQFF.